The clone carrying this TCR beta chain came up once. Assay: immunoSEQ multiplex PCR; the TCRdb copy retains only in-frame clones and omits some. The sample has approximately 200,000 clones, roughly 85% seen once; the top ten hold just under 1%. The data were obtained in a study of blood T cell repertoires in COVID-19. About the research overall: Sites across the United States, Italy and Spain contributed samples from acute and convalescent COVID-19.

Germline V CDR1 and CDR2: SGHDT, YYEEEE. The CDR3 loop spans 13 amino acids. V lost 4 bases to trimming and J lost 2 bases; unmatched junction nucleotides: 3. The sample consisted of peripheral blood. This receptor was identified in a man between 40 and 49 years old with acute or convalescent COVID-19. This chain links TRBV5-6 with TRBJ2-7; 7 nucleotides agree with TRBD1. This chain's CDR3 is CASSPGQTYEQYF. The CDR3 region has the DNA TGTGCCAGCAGCCCGGGACAGACCTACGAGCAGTACTTC.